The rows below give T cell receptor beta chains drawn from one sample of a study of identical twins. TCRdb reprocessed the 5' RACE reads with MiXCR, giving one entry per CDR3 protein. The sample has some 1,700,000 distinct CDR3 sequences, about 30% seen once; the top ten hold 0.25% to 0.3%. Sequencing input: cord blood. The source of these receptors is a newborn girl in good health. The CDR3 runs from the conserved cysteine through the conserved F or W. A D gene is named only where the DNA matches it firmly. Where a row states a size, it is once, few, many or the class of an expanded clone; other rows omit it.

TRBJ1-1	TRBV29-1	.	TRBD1	CSAKDRGNTEAFF	TGCAGCGCTAAGGACAGGGGAAACACTGAAGCTTTCTTT
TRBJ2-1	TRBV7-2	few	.	CASSLVGSFYNEQFF	TGTGCCAGCAGCTTAGTTGGTAGCTTCTACAATGAGCAGTTCTTC
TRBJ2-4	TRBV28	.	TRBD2	CASSLQGSGRWEQYF	TGTGCCAGCAGTTTACAGGGAAGCGGGAGATGGGAGCAGTACTTC
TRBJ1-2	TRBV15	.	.	CATSRVVTFNYGYTF	TGTGCCACCAGCAGAGTCGTGACGTTTAACTATGGCTACACCTTC
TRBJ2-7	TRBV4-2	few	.	CASSQDLRTYEQYF	TGTGCCAGCAGCCAAGATCTCCGGACCTACGAGCAGTACTTC
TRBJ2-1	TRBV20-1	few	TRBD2	CSARPGLAGNNEQFF	TGCAGTGCTAGACCCGGACTAGCGGGAAACAATGAGCAGTTCTTC
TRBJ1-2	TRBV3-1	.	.	CASSQDLGSVGRGGYTF	TGTGCCAGCAGCCAAGATCTAGGATCCGTAGGGCGAGGTGGCTACACCTTC
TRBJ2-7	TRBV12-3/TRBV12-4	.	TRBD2	CASSHSGRAYEQYF	TGTGCCAGCAGCCATAGCGGGAGGGCGTACGAGCAGTACTTC
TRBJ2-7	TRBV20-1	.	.	CSAKLGQGEQYF	TGCAGTGCCAAATTGGGTCAGGGCGAGCAGTACTTC
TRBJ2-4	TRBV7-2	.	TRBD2	CASSLSSPLTRGDIQYF	TGTGCCAGCAGCTTGTCATCGCCCCTCACGCGGGGGGACATTCAGTACTTC
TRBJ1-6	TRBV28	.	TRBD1	CASRPRQGPLLPLHF	TGTGCCAGCAGGCCCCGACAGGGACCCCTTCTACCCCTCCACTTT
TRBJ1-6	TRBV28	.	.	CASSDLWASNSYNSPLHF	TGTGCCAGCAGCGACTTATGGGCCTCCAACTCCTATAATTCACCCCTCCACTTT
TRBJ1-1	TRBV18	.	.	CASSPRTAPGNTEAFF	TGTGCCAGCTCACCCCGGACGGCTCCGGGGAACACTGAAGCTTTCTTT
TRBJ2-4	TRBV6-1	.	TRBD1	CAGRGWTVLAKNIQYF	TGTGCCGGCAGGGGGTGGACAGTTCTAGCCAAAAACATTCAGTACTTC
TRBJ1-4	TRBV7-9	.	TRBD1	CASSAGQVAPELFF	TGTGCCAGCAGCGCGGGACAGGTGGCCCCAGAACTGTTTTTT
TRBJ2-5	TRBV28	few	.	CASTPGGLAEEQETQYF	TGTGCCAGCACCCCAGGAGGCTTAGCGGAAGAACAAGAGACCCAGTACTTC
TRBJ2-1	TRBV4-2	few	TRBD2	CASSHGLVLYNEQFF	TGTGCCAGCAGCCACGGACTAGTGCTGTACAATGAGCAGTTCTTC
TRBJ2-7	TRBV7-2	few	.	CASSLDFRDSDEQYF	TGTGCCAGCAGCTTAGATTTCCGGGACTCCGACGAGCAGTACTTC